This T cell receptor beta chain is drawn from a study of beta chain features in type 1 diabetes. General study results and limits: Compared to healthy donors, patients appeared to have naive, central memory and Treg TCRB repertoires that were more alike. Moderate yet significant TCRB CDR3 shortening was seen in Type 1 diabetes patients in all four CD4+ subsets. PCR might show a preference for shorter templates, equally across patients and controls.

This clone was seen a few times. What it recognizes is unknown. As every portion of the isolated RNA was reverse transcribed, the sequencing read expressed TCRB transcripts. Produced via immunoSEQ multiplex PCR; TCRdb's table is partial and in-frame only. Among roughly 150,000 clones listed, around 8.4% were seen once. Trimming left V 7 bases short and J 0 bases short, with 12 bases between. Germline CDR1 is SGDLS and CDR2 is YYNGEE. CDR3 length equals 14 residues. The rearrangement links TRBV9 to TRBJ2-3, with D unresolved. This TCR was recovered from a woman aged 18-29 years with type 1 diabetes. The sample taken for sequencing was central memory CD4+ T cells from blood. The CDR3 DNA is TGTGCCAGCGGCAGTTTGACTAGCACAGATACGCAGTATTTT. Protein product: CASGSLTSTDTQYF.